These 7 T cell receptor beta chains originate from one sample sequenced in a study of OX40 agonist ivuxolimab in advanced cancers. Profiling relied on immunoSEQ multiplex PCR, and the TCRdb table lists in-frame clones only, not all of them. The repertoire includes about 77,000 clones, roughly 89% of them detected once, and around 2.5% sits in the top ten. The specimen was CD4+ or CD8+ T cells sorted from blood, collected in a trial of the OX40 agonist ivuxolimab. These receptors came from an adult with an advanced solid tumor such as melanoma, head and neck, liver or kidney cancer.

This chain links TRBV5-1 with TRBJ2-1; D unclear. CDR1 is SGHRS and CDR2 is YFSETQ in the germline V gene. The V end was cut by 3 bases, the J end by 6 bases, with 10 bases between. The CDR3 runs to 13 residues. The CDR3 protein is CASSSYPGNEQFF. The CDR3 DNA follows: TGCGCCAGCAGCTCGTATCCGGGCAATGAGCAGTTCTTC.

The chain carries TRBV11-2 and TRBJ2-7; TRBD1 is a possible D gene (5 bases). V lost 5 bases and J 2 bases, leaving 16 bases between the germline ends. The CDR3 has 15 amino acids. Germline V gene lookup returns CDR1 SGHAT and CDR2 FQNNGV. The DNA of the CDR3 is TGTGCCAGCAGCCTCGACCCGGACACGACCTACGAGCAGTACTTC. Translation: CASSLDPDTTYEQYF.

The V and J genes are TRBV2 and TRBJ1-6; a weak D match, TRBD1 (6 bases). From germline, CDR1 is SNHLY and CDR2 FYNNEI. Deletions cut 8 bases from V and 8 bases from J, with 16 bases between. The CDR3 consists of 14 residues. CDR3 in DNA: TGTGCCAGCCGGGACACCGCGACTCATTCACCCCTCCACTTT. This gives the protein CASRDTATHSPLHF.

This sequence joins TRBV14 and TRBJ2-5; D is possibly TRBD1 (5 bases). Matching the DNA end better, TRBJ2-7 makes the J call doubtful. This CDR3 contains 11 residues. Looked up from germline, CDR1 is SGHDN and CDR2 is FVKESK. The CDR3 DNA follows: TGTGCCAGCAGTCAGGGTTTCGAGCAGTACTTC. It codes for CASSQGFEQYF.

The chain carries TRBV4-1 and TRBJ1-5, with a tentative D call TRBD1 (5 bases). The V end lost 3 bases, the J end lost 3 bases, and 15 bases lay between the germline ends. The CDR3 runs to 16 residues. Germline lookup yields CDR1 MGHRA and CDR2 YSYEKL. CDR3 sequence: CASSQVQGALNQPQHF. CDR3 in DNA: TGCGCCAGCAGCCAGGTTCAGGGAGCGCTCAATCAGCCCCAGCATTTT.

The CDR3 reads CATNLRQGTTNTEAFF. The DNA for the CDR3 is TGTGCCACCAACCTTAGACAGGGAACTACGAACACTGAAGCTTTCTTT. The genes are TRBV15 and TRBJ1-1; 7 bases match TRBD1. The V and J ends lost 7 bases and 1 base, in that order; junction bases with no gene match: 12. The CDR3 consists of 16 residues. The V gene's germline CDR1 is LNHNV and CDR2 YYDKDF (reference sequence).

J is TRBJ1-2 and V is TRBV6-5; D not resolved. Germline V lookup: CDR1 MNHEY, CDR2 SVGAGI. There are 13 residues in the CDR3. Trimming took 5 bases from V and 2 from J, leaving 9 bases between them. CDR3 nucleotides: TGTGCCAGCAGTCGGGATAGAAACTATGGCTACACCTTC. Residues: CASSRDRNYGYTF.